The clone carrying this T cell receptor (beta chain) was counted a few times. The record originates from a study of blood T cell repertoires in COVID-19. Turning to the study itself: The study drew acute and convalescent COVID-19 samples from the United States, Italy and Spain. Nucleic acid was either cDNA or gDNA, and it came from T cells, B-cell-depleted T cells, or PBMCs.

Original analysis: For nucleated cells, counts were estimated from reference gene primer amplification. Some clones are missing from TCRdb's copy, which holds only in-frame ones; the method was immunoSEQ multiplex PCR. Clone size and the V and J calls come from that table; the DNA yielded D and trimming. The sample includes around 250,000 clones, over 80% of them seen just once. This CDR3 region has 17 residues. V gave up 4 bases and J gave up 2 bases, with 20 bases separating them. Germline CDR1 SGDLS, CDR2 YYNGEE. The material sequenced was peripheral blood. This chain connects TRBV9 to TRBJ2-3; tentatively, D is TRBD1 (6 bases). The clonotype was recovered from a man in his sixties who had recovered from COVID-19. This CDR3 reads CASSPGVRDTLTDTQYF. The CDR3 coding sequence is TGTGCCAGCAGCCCAGGGGTGAGAGACACTCTCACAGATACGCAGTATTTT.